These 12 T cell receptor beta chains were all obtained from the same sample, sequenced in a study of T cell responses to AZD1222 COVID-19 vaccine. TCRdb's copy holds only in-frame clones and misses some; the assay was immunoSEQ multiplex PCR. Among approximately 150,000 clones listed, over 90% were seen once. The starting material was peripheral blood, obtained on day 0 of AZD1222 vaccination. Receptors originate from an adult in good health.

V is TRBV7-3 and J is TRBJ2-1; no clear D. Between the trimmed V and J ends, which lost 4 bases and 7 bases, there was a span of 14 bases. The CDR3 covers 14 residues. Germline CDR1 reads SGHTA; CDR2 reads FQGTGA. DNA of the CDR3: TGTGCCAGCAGCTCCCCCGGCAGGAAGAATGAGCAGTTCTTC. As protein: CASSSPGRKNEQFF.

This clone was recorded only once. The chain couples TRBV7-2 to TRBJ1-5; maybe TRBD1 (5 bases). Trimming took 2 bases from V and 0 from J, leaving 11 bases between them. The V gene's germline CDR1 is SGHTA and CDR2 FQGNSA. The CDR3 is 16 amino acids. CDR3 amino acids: CASSLTGTLSNQPQHF. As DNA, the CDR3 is TGTGCCAGCAGCTTAACCGGGACCCTTAGCAATCAGCCCCAGCATTTT.

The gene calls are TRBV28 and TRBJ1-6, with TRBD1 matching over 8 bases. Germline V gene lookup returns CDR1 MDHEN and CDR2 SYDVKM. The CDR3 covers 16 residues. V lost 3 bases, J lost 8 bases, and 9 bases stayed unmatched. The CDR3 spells CASSLGAGGWYSPLHF. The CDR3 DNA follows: TGTGCCAGCAGTTTGGGAGCAGGGGGCTGGTATTCACCCCTCCACTTT.

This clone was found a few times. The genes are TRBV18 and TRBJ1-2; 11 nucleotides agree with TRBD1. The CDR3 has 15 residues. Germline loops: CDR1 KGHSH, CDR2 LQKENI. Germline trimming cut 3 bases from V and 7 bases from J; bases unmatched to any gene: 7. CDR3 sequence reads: CASSPEGQGASGYTF. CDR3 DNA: TGTGCCAGCTCACCCGAAGGACAGGGGGCGAGTGGCTACACCTTC. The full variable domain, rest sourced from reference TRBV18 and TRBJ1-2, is NAGVMQNPRHLVRRRGQEARLRCSPMKGHSHVYWYRQLPEEGLKFMVYLQKENIIDESGMPKERFSAEFPKEGPSILRIQQVVRGDSAAYFCASSPEGQGASGYTFGSGTRLTVV.

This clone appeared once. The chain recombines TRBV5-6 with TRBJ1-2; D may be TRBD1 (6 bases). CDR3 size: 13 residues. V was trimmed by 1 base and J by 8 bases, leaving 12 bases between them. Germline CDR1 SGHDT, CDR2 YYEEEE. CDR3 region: CASSLRTGRGYTF. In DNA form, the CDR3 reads TGTGCCAGCAGCTTGCGTACAGGGCGAGGCTACACCTTC. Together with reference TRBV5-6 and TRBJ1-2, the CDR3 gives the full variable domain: DAGVTQSPTHLIKTRGQQVTLRCSPKSGHDTVSWYQQALGQGPQFIFQYYEEEERQRGNFPDRFSGHQFPNYSSELNVNALLLGDSALYLCASSLRTGRGYTFGSGTRLTVV.

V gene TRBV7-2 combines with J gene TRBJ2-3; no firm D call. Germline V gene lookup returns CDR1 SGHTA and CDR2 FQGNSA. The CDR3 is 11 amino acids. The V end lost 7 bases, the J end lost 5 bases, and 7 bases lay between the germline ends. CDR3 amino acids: CASTARDTQYF. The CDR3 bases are TGTGCCAGCACCGCACGAGATACGCAGTATTTT.

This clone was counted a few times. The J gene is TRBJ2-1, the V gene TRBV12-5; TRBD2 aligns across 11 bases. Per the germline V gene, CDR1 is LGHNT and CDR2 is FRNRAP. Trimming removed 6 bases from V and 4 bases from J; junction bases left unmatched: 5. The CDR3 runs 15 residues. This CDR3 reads CASGTGTSGYNEQFF. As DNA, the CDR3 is TGTGCTAGTGGAACCGGGACTAGCGGATACAATGAGCAGTTCTTC.

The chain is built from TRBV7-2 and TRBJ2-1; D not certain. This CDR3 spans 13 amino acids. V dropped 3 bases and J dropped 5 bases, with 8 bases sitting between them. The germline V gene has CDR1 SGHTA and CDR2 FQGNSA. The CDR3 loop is CASSFDGNNEQFF. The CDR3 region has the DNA TGTGCCAGCAGCTTTGACGGAAACAATGAGCAGTTCTTC.

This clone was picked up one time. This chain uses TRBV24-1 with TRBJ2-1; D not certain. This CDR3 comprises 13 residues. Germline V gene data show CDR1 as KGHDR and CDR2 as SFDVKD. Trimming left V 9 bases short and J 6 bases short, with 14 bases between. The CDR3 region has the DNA TGTGCCACCGAAATAGAGATGTCCAATGAGCAGTTCTTC. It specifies CATEIEMSNEQFF.

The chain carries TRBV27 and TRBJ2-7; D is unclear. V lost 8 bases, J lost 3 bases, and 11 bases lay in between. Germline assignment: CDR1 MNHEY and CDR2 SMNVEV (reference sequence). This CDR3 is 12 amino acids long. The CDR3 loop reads CASGGVRYEQYF. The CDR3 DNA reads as TGTGCCAGCGGTGGGGTCCGCTACGAGCAGTACTTC.

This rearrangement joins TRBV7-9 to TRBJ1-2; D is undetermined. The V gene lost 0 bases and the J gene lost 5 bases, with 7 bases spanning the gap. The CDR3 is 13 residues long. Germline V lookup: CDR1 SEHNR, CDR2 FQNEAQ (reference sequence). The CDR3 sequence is CASSLAAAYGYTF. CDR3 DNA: TGTGCCAGCAGCTTAGCGGCGGCTTATGGCTACACCTTC.

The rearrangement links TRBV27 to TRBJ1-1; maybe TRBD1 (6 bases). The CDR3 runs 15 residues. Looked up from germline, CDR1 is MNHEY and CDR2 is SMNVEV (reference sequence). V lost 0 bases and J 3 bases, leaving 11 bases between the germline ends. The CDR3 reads CASSLSQGSDTEAFF. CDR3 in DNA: TGTGCCAGCAGTTTATCCCAGGGGTCAGACACTGAAGCTTTCTTT.